One sample yielded the 14 T cell receptor beta chains listed below, sequenced in a study of blood T cell repertoires in COVID-19. The repertoire was sequenced with immunoSEQ multiplex PCR; TCRdb's copy has only in-frame clones and lacks some. The sample yields about 50,000 clones, 65% to 85% seen once. The specimen sequenced was peripheral blood. Receptor source: a man in his forties with acute or convalescent COVID-19.

This clone appeared a single time. This sequence joins TRBV15 and TRBJ1-3, with D maybe TRBD1 (5 bases). This CDR3 is 14 amino acids long. Trimming cost V 4 bases and J 2 bases, with 9 bases left between them. Per the germline V gene, CDR1 is LNHNV and CDR2 is YYDKDF (reference sequence). CDR3 protein: CATSNRWAGNTIYF. The CDR3 DNA reads TGTGCCACCAGCAACAGGTGGGCTGGAAACACCATATATTTT.

The J gene is TRBJ2-4, the V gene TRBV6-4; 9 bases are shared with TRBD2. Per the germline V gene, CDR1 is MRHNA and CDR2 is SNTAGT. J gave up 1 base and V 7 bases, and 5 bases lay outside the gene matches. This CDR3 comprises 15 residues. The chain's CDR3 is CASTQREEAKNIQYF. The CDR3 bases are TGTGCCAGCACCCAGCGGGAGGAGGCCAAAAACATTCAGTACTTC.

The rearrangement uses TRBV19 and TRBJ2-7, with a weak D call TRBD1 (6 bases). V shed 1 base and J shed 7 bases, with 14 bases lying between them. This CDR3 region has 14 residues. CDR1 LNHDA and CDR2 SQIVND come from the germline V gene (reference sequence). CDR3: CASSIGGSQGEQYF. As DNA, the CDR3 is TGTGCCAGTAGTATAGGTGGATCCCAGGGGGAGCAGTACTTC.

Comments on this clone: The junction and the germline gene differ at one end; a read error may be behind it. The same CDR3 can be traced to other DNA sequences in this sample. The chain recombines TRBV9 with TRBJ1-2; possibly TRBD1 for D (5 bases). Germline loops: CDR1 SGDLS, CDR2 YYNGEE. CDR3 length: 14 amino acids. The CDR3: CASSVAGQIYGYTF. In nucleotides, the CDR3 is TGTGCCAGCAGTGTAGCAGGACAAATCTATGGCTACACCTTC.

The gene calls are TRBV5-4 and TRBJ1-2; a weak D match, TRBD1 (5 bases). This CDR3 has 14 amino acids. The germline V and J ends were trimmed by 0 bases and 8 bases, with 14 bases remaining between them. Germline V gene lookup returns CDR1 SGHNT and CDR2 YYREEE (reference sequence). The CDR3 here is CASSLGGVQGGYTF. In DNA form, the CDR3 reads TGTGCCAGCAGCTTGGGGGGGGTGCAGGGAGGCTACACCTTC.

The chain uses TRBV2 and TRBJ2-1; 9 bases align to TRBD2. CDR1 is SNHLY, CDR2 FYNNEI, per germline. Germline trimming cut 3 bases from V and 4 bases from J; bases unmatched to any gene: 10. The CDR3 runs to 17 residues. CDR3: CASSDSLTSGEYNEQFF. DNA for the CDR3: TGTGCCAGCAGTGACAGCCTGACTAGCGGAGAATACAATGAGCAGTTCTTC.

The J gene is TRBJ1-5, the V gene TRBV6-5; TRBD1 agrees at 9 bases. The CDR3 extends over 14 amino acids. J was trimmed by 2 bases and V by 5 bases; bases with no gene match: 1. Germline CDR1 and CDR2: MNHEY and SVGAGI. Here the CDR3 reads CASSRQGGNQPQHF. As DNA, the CDR3 is TGTGCCAGCAGTCGACAGGGGGGCAATCAGCCCCAGCATTTT.

The chain carries TRBV6-5 and TRBJ2-7; TRBD1 agrees at 8 bases. This CDR3 is built from 15 residues. V gave up 6 bases and J gave up 4 bases; unmatched junction bases: 11. Germline CDR1 MNHEY, CDR2 SVGAGI. The chain's CDR3 is CASRDSGTGTYEQYF. DNA for the CDR3: TGTGCCAGCAGAGATTCCGGGACAGGTACTTACGAGCAGTACTTC.

This chain links TRBV5-1 with TRBJ2-5, with 11 positions matching TRBD1. Germline V lookup: CDR1 SGHRS, CDR2 YFSETQ. V lost 5 bases, J lost 5 bases, and 11 bases stayed unmatched. The CDR3 has 16 amino acids. The CDR3 DNA reads TGCGCCAGCAGTCGGACGGACAGGGGGCTCAGGGAGACCCAGTACTTC. Residues: CASSRTDRGLRETQYF.

V is TRBV9 and J is TRBJ1-2; D might be TRBD1 (6 bases). Germline V CDR1 and CDR2: SGDLS, YYNGEE. V was cut by 3 bases and J by 4 bases, with 10 bases left in between. The CDR3 loop spans 13 amino acids. The CDR3 protein is CASSDTGSYGYTF. CDR3 sequence (DNA): TGTGCCAGCAGCGACACAGGGTCCTATGGCTACACCTTC. Using reference TRBV9 and TRBJ1-2 for the parts outside the CDR3, the full variable domain is DSGVTQTPKHLITATGQRVTLRCSPRSGDLSVYWYQQSLDQGLQFLIQYYNGEERAKGNILERFSAQQFPDLHSELNLSSLELGDSALYFCASSDTGSYGYTFGSGTRLTVV.

This clone was observed a single time. The rearrangement joins TRBV10-2 to TRBJ2-7; D is uncertain. Germline V gives CDR1 WSHSY, CDR2 SAAADI. V gave up 0 bases and J gave up 1 base, with 4 bases separating them. The CDR3 consists of 13 residues. The CDR3 reads CASSESQSYEQYV. CDR3 nucleotide sequence: TGCGCCAGCAGTGAGTCGCAGTCCTACGAGCAGTACGTC.

The V call is TRBV9, the J call TRBJ1-4; D remains ambiguous. The CDR3 consists of 12 residues. V was shortened by 3 bases and J by 8 bases, with 8 bases between the two germline ends. The germline V gene has CDR1 SGDLS and CDR2 YYNGEE. CDR3 nucleotides: TGTGCCAGCAGCGGCAACACGGAAAAACTGTTTTTT. It is translated as CASSGNTEKLFF.

This chain uses TRBV19 with TRBJ1-4; no reliable D call. The CDR3 is made up of 13 amino acids. V lost 8 bases and J 8 bases, leaving 15 bases between the germline ends. Germline CDR1 is LNHDA and CDR2 is SQIVND (reference sequence). The CDR3 region has the DNA TGTGCCAGTTCAAGCGGGCGCCGGGAAAAACTGTTTTTT. Residues: CASSSGRREKLFF.

The genes are TRBV20-1 and TRBJ2-1; perhaps TRBD1 as D (5 bases). Trimming removed 4 bases at V and 9 bases at J, with 10 bases between. This CDR3 comprises 11 residues. The germline V gene encodes CDR1 DFQATT and CDR2 SNEGSKA (reference sequence). Here the CDR3 DNA reads TGCAGTGCTACAGGGTCGACTGAGCAGTTCTTC. Translated, it gives CSATGSTEQFF.